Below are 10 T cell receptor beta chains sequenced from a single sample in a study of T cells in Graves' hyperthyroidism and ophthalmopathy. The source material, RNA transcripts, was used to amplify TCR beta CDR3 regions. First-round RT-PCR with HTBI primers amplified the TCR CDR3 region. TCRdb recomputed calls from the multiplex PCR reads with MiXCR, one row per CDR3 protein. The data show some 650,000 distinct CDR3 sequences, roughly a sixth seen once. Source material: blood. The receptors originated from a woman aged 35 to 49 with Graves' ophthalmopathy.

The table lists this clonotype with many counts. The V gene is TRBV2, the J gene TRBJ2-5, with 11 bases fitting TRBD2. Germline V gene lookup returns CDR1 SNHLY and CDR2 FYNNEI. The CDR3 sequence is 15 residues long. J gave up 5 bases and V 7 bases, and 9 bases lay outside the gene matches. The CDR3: CASKNVAGGGETQYF. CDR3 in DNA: TGTGCCAGCAAGAATGTAGCGGGAGGGGGGGAGACCCAGTACTTC.

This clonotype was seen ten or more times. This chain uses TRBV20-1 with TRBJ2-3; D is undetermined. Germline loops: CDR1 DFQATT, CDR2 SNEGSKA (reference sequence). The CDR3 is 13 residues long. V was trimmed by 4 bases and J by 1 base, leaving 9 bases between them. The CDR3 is CSATHPGTDTQYF. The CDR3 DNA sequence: TGCAGTGCTACCCACCCAGGCACAGATACGCAGTATTTT.

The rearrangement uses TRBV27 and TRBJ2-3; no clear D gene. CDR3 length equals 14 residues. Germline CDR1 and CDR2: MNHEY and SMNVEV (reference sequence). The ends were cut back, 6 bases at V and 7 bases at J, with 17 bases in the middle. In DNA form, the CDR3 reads TGTGCCAGCAGCCCCCTCTTATCACATCATACGCAGTATTTT. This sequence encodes CASSPLLSHHTQYF.

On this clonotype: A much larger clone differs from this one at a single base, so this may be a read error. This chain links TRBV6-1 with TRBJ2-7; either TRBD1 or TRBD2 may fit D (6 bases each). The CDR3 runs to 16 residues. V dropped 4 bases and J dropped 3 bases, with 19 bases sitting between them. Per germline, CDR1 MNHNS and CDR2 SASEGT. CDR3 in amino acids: CASSALPEGGVYEQYF. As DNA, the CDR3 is TGTGCCAGCAGTGCCCTCCCGGAGGGGGGAGTCTACGAGCAGTACTTC.

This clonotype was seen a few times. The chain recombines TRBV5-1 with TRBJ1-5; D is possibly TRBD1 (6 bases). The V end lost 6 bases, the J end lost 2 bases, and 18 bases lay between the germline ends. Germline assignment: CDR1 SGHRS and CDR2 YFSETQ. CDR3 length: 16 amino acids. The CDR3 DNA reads TGCGCCAGCACATTCGGGGGCGGCGGGGGCAATCAGCCCCAGCATTTT. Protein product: CASTFGGGGGNQPQHF. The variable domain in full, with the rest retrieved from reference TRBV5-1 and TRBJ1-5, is KAGVTQTPRYLIKTRGQQVTLSCSPISGHRSVSWYQQTPGQGLQFLFEYFSETQRNKGNFPGRFSGRQFSNSRSEMNVSTLELGDSALYLCASTFGGGGGNQPQHFGDGTRLSIL.

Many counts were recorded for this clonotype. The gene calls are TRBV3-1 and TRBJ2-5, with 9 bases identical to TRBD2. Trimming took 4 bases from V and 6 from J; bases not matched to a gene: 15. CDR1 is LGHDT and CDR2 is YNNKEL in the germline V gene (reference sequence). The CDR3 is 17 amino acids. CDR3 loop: CASSLLMRGGARKTQYF. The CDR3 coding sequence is TGTGCCAGCAGCCTGCTAATGCGCGGGGGGGCCCGGAAGACCCAGTACTTC.

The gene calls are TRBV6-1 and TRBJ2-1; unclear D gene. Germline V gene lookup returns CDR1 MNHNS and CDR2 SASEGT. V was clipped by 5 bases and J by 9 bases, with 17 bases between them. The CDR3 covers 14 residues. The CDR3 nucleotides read TGTGCCAGCAGTCCCTCAATAGTAAGTGGTGAGCAGTTCTTC. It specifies CASSPSIVSGEQFF.

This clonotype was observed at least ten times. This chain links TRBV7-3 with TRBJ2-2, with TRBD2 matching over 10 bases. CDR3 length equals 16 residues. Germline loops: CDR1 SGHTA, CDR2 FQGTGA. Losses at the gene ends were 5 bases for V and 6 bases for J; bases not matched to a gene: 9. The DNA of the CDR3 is TGTGCCAGCAGCGAACTAGCGGGGAGGTTTGCCGGGGAGCTGTTTTTT. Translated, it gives CASSELAGRFAGELFF.

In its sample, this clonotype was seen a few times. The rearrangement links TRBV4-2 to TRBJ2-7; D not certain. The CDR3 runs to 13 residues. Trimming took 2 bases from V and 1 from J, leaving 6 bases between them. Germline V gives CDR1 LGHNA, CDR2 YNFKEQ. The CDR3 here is CASSQRSSYEQYF. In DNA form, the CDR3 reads TGTGCCAGCAGCCAACGCTCTTCCTACGAGCAGTACTTC.

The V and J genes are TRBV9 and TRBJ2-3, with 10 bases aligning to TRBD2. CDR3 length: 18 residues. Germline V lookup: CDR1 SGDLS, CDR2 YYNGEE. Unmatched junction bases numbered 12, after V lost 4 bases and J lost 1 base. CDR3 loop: CASSSSSSGRWGTDTQYF. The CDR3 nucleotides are TGTGCCAGCAGCTCCTCGTCTAGCGGGAGATGGGGCACAGATACGCAGTATTTT.